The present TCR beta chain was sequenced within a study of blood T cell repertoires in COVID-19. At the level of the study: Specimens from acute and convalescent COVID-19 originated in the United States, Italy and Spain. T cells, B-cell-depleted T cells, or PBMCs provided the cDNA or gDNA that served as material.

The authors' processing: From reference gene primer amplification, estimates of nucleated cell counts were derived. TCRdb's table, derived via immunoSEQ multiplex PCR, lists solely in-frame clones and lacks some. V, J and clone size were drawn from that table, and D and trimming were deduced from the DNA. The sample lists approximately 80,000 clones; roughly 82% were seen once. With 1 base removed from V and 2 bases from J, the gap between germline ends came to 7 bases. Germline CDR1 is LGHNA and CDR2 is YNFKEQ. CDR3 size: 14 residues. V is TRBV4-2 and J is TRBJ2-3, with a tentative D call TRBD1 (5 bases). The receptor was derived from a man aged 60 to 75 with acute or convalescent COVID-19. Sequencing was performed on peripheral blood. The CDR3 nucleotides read TGTGCCAGCAGCCAAGTAGGGGCCACAGATACGCAGTATTTT. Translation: CASSQVGATDTQYF.